This T cell receptor beta chain was found in a study of T cell responses to AZD1222 COVID-19 vaccine. The repertoire was sequenced with immunoSEQ multiplex PCR; TCRdb's copy has only in-frame clones and lacks some. This sample yields some 180,000 clones, of which roughly 92% are seen a single time; around 1.6% belongs to the top ten. In regard to this clone: Its antigen is unknown.

Overall study findings and caveats: The repertoires were collected only after the peak T cell response. The sample set comprised mostly white British donors with more females, and clonal diversity was possibly underestimated.

Germline V CDR1 and CDR2: MNHEY, SVGEGT. This CDR3 region has 13 residues. Trimming left V 2 bases short and J 2 bases short, with 7 bases between. This material consisted of peripheral blood, taken on day 0 of AZD1222 vaccination. This receptor was taken from an adult in good health. The chain combines TRBV6-2 or TRBV6-3 with TRBJ2-7; D unresolved. The CDR3: CASSYGVTYEQYF. The CDR3 DNA follows: TGTGCCAGCAGTTACGGGGTAACCTACGAGCAGTACTTC.